The source of this T cell receptor beta chain is a study of shared clonotypes between healthy human individuals (dated by TCRdb to the early 2020s). Study-level background: Two women and a few men aged 18 to 49 years were included in the cohort. The study deeply sequenced blood TCR repertoires of about 5 healthy adults to estimate repertoire size and the extent of clonotype sharing between individuals. To increase sequencing depth and limit assay-specific biases, TCR repertoire library preparation and sequencing were carried out by different laboratories using diverse techniques. Per donor, leukapheresis produced somewhere between about 0.9 and 9.5 billion PBMCs. The full study reports these points: Because the study included a small number of donors, the genetic and exposure-history diversity represented was limited. Only blood was sampled, and tissue TCR repertoires likely differ from those in blood. Pairwise subsampling indicated that sequencing depth was expected to affect the degree of clonotype sharing among donors.

The CDR3 starts with the cysteine, ends with the phenylalanine, and has 16 residues. The sequence is cut down to CDR3 DNA, 48 bases in frame from base 1. CDR1 and CDR2 were assigned from the germline V gene as SGHVS and FNYEAQ. Trimming takes 1 base off V and 5 bases off J; junction bases not matched to a gene: 8. TCR CDR3 regions were amplified from genomic DNA by multiplex PCR using the deep immunoSEQ assay. Genomic DNA extracted from each cell subset was distributed evenly over all wells of several immunoSEQ 96-well plates, and each plate served as one replicate. For unsorted PBMC, roughly 0.3 ug of genomic DNA, equivalent to around 30,000 T cell genomes, went into each replicate PCR. Ten immunoSEQ deep assay plates were used to sequence unsorted PBMC genomic DNA. The purified libraries were quantified using a Qubit 3.0 fluorometer, sized with a Bioanalyzer 2100, and then quantified again using the KAPA Library Quantification kit. Every immunoSEQ 96-well plate was sequenced on a separate single-read 150-cycle Illumina NextSeq 550 flow cell. The authors processed their data as follows. The immunoSEQ output contained only junctional sequences without quality scores, so filtering could not match that applied to full-length reads. Sequences were annotated with PyIR, a Python wrapper for IgBLAST v1.9, and V/J genes and CDR3 were assigned using IMGT germline references. Reads with weak V/J assignments (E-value above 1e-6), missing CDR3, stop codons, out-of-frame junctions, or ambiguous translated residues were removed. V3J clonotypes were defined as sequences sharing the same inferred V gene, J gene, and CDR3 amino acid sequence. Percentage overlap between repertoires was calculated by dividing the number of shared unique clonotypes by the size of the smaller repertoire. Repertoire richness was assessed with RTK rarefaction, the Chao1 estimator, and Recon v2.1 estimates of unobserved clonotypes. Not all clones reach the TCRdb copy of this immuneACCESS table, which keeps in-frame sequences only. Checked studies attribute under half of the gap to unresolved V genes and leave the rest unexplained. V, J and clone size are those of that table, while D and trimming were read from the DNA. The sample table records some 480,000 clones; 70% to 85% of these occur just once. The ten biggest clones cover 9.5% to 15% of the sample.

Donors were healthy HIV-negative adults with no recently reported acute infections or vaccinations. Only Caucasian adults living in Nashville, Tennessee, USA were represented among the donors. For unsorted samples, tens of millions of PBMCs were counted, and genomic DNA was extracted using the QIAamp DNA Blood Mini kit. Blood was obtained by leukapheresis, after which PBMCs were separated by Ficoll-Histopaque density gradient centrifugation and cryopreserved in liquid nitrogen vapor phase. Regarding this clone: Its antigen remains unidentified. No quality values exist for individual bases; no much larger clone is one base distant.

The chain is encoded by TRBV7-6 joined to TRBJ2-1, and 7 junction bases match TRBD2. What was sequenced was PBMCs. The sequence was collected from a woman in her thirties or forties in good health. Some clones in this sample may be carry-over from other donors' samples. CDR3 region: CASSLEASGYNNEQFF. The nucleotide sequence is given as TGTGCCAGCAGCTTAGAGGCTAGCGGTTATAACAATGAGCAGTTCTTC.